Below, 3 T cell receptor beta chains from the same sample are listed, as sequenced in a study of blood T cells in healthy people across ages. A second PCR, run for about 7 to 11 cycles, used a sample-barcoded 5' primer plus a J-beta primer mix. From the 5' RACE reads, TCRdb called clonotypes with MiXCR, one entry per CDR3 protein. The sample yields 580,000 or so distinct CDR3 sequences, 47% seen once. The sample was blood. The receptors originated from a man older than 75 in good health.

The chain links TRBV5-1 to TRBJ1-4, with D perhaps TRBD1 (6 bases). The V end lost 5 bases, the J end lost 2 bases, and 10 bases lay between the germline ends. From germline, CDR1 is SGHRS and CDR2 YFSETQ. This CDR3 contains 14 residues. The CDR3 DNA follows: TGCGCCAGCAGACAGGACAGCACTAATGAAAAACTGTTTTTT. Protein: CASRQDSTNEKLFF. Variable domain in full (rest from reference TRBV5-1 and TRBJ1-4): KAGVTQTPRYLIKTRGQQVTLSCSPISGHRSVSWYQQTPGQGLQFLFEYFSETQRNKGNFPGRFSGRQFSNSRSEMNVSTLELGDSALYLCASRQDSTNEKLFFGSGTQLSVL.

The chain recombines TRBV20-1 with TRBJ1-5, with 8 bases that match TRBD1. V was clipped by 6 bases and J by 7 bases; unmatched bases: 5. Germline V CDR1 and CDR2: DFQATT, SNEGSKA (reference sequence). This CDR3 has 12 residues. This CDR3 reads CSAGQGEQPQHF. The CDR3 DNA is TGCAGTGCAGGACAGGGTGAACAGCCCCAGCATTTT.

This clonotype has only a few counts. J is TRBJ1-1 and V is TRBV12-3 or TRBV12-4; D is unclear. The CDR3 has 12 amino acids. Trimming left V 2 bases short and J 11 bases short, with 12 bases between. CDR3 sequence reads: CASSLHKNAAFF. CDR3 nucleotides: TGTGCCAGCAGTTTACACAAGAACGCTGCTTTCTTT.